What follows describes a single TCR beta chain. The sampling schedule covered blood at baseline, cycle 4 day 1, and cycle 7 day 1. These data come from a study of OX40 agonist ivuxolimab in advanced cancers. Repertoires were generated with immunoSEQ multiplex PCR, while TCRdb's copy carries only in-frame clones and drops some. This sample carries roughly 29,000 clones, more than 85% of them seen once, and the ten largest clones take roughly 18%. From germline, CDR1 is SGHVS and CDR2 FNYEAQ. Unmatched junction bases numbered 9, after V lost 5 bases and J lost 3 bases. The CDR3 runs to 15 residues. The source was CD4+ or CD8+ T cells sorted from blood, collected in a trial of the OX40 agonist ivuxolimab. The chain employs TRBV7-6 and TRBJ2-7, with 8 bases fitting TRBD2. The TCR comes from an adult with an advanced solid tumor such as melanoma, head and neck, liver or kidney cancer. The CDR3 spells CASSPTSGSNYEQYF. The CDR3 bases are TGTGCCAGCAGCCCTACTAGCGGAAGCAACTACGAGCAGTACTTC.